This T cell receptor (beta chain) was sequenced in a study of Ad26.COV2.S vaccination and SARS-CoV-2 variants. Turning to the study itself: Donor participated within the Ad26.COV2.S arm of the COV1001 trial.

V gave up 0 bases and J gave up 3 bases, with 9 bases separating them. The CDR3 totals 14 residues. The germline V gene encodes CDR1 LGHDT and CDR2 YNNKEL (reference sequence). Sequencing used immunoSEQ multiplex PCR; TCRdb keeps in-frame clones, though not all of them. The profile shows 440,000 or so clones, about 90% of them singletons. The treatment: roughly 18 received Ad26.COV2.S at low or high dose, single or two shots; 5 received placebo; per-sample allocation not given. Following the first vaccine or placebo injection, samples were taken on day 63. The receptor comes from a person between 18 and 60 years old who received the Ad26.COV2.S COVID-19 vaccine or a placebo. The specimen comprised peripheral blood, sampled in a trial of Ad26.COV2.S vaccine versus placebo. The chain employs TRBV3-1 (or the pseudogene TRBV3-2) and TRBJ2-7; D remains ambiguous. The CDR3 DNA sequence: TGTGCCAGCAGCCAAGATACTCGGGTCTACGAGCAGTACTTC. Translating it yields CASSQDTRVYEQYF.